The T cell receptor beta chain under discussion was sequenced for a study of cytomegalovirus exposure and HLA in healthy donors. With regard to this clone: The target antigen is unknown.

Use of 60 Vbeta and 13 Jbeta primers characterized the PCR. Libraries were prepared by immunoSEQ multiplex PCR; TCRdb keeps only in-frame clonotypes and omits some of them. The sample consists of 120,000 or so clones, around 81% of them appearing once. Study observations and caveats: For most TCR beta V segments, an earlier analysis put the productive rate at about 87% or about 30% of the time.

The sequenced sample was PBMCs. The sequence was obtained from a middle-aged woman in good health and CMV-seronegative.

As DNA, the CDR3 is TGTGCCAGCAGCTTAGCCCCTAGCGGGATGGAGACCCAGTACTTC. Protein: CASSLAPSGMETQYF. J is TRBJ2-5 and V is TRBV7-2; TRBD2 agrees at 9 bases. This CDR3 has 15 amino acids. The V gene's germline CDR1 is SGHTA and CDR2 FQGNSA. J was trimmed by 5 bases and V by 0 bases; bases with no gene match: 4.